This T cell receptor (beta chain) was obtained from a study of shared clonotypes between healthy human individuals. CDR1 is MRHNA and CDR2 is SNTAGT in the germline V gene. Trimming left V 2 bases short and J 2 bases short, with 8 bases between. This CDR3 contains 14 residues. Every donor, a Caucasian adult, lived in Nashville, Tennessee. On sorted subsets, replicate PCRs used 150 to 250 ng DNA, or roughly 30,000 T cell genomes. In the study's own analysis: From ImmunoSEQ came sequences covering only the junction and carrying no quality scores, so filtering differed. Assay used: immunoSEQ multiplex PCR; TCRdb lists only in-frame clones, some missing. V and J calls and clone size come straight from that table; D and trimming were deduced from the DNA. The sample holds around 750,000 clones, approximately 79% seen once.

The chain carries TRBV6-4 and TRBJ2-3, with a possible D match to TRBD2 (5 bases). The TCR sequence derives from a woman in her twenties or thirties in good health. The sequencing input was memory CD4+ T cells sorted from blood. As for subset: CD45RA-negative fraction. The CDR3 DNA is TGTGCCAGCAGTGACAGCCGGGACACAGATACGCAGTATTTT. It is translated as CASSDSRDTDTQYF.